These 13 T cell receptor beta chains were sequenced from one sample in a study of T-cell memory formation after mild COVID-19. From the 5' RACE reads, TCRdb called clonotypes with MiXCR, one entry per CDR3 protein. Among a few hundred thousand distinct CDR3 sequences listed, 13% to 15% were seen once. Sequenced material: PBMCs or a T cell subset sorted from them (not recorded which). The receptors stem from a man in his late teens or twenties who had mild COVID-19 (a few samples of this study predate the infection). Cell type and time point are not known.

This clonotype was recorded at least ten times. The rearrangement links TRBV28 to TRBJ2-1, with 7 bases aligning to TRBD1. With V trimmed by 3 bases and J by 7 bases, 9 bases remained unmatched. The CDR3 is made up of 15 amino acids. CDR1 MDHEN and CDR2 SYDVKM come from the germline V gene. The CDR3 region has the DNA TGTGCCAGCAGTTTTATAGGTAACAGGGGAAATGAGCAGTTCTTC. Residues: CASSFIGNRGNEQFF.

This clonotype was counted a few times. This chain connects TRBV5-6 to TRBJ1-5; 9 bases match TRBD1. After removal of 2 bases from V and 6 bases from J, the junction contained 6 bases not matched to a gene. The CDR3 extends over 15 amino acids. The germline V gene encodes CDR1 SGHDT and CDR2 YYEEEE. The CDR3 DNA reads TGTGCCAGCAGCTTCAACAGGGGGCAAAGTCAGCCCCAGCATTTT. Residues: CASSFNRGQSQPQHF.

This clonotype was detected a few times. This rearrangement joins TRBV15 to TRBJ1-4; 7 bases map to TRBD1. V dropped 2 bases and J dropped 8; count of bases not matched to a gene: 5. CDR3 size: 14 residues. Per the germline V gene, CDR1 is LNHNV and CDR2 is YYDKDF (reference sequence). The CDR3 sequence is CATSRTGTAEKLFF. The CDR3 bases are TGTGCCACCAGCAGAACCGGGACAGCCGAAAAACTGTTTTTT.

V gene TRBV7-8 combines with J gene TRBJ2-7; 7 bases line up with TRBD2. Germline-derived CDR1 and CDR2 are SGHVS and FQNEAQ. There are 13 residues in the CDR3. V trimming: 5 bases; J trimming: 3 bases; junction bases outside the gene matches: 4. The CDR3 nucleotides are TGTGCCAGCAGCAGCGGGACTCTCTACGAGCAGTACGTC. It translates to CASSSGTLYEQYV.

This rearrangement joins TRBV28 to TRBJ1-3; D unclear. This CDR3 has 15 amino acids. V shed 1 base and J shed 4 bases, with 11 bases lying between them. Germline lookup yields CDR1 MDHEN and CDR2 SYDVKM. The CDR3 region has the DNA TGTGCCAGCAGTTTATCCCAGTATGTGGGAAACACCATATATTTT. This codes for CASSLSQYVGNTIYF.

DNA for the CDR3: TGCAGTGCTAGAGATCCCCCAGACAATGAGCAGTTCTTC. This sequence encodes CSARDPPDNEQFF. V is TRBV20-1 and J is TRBJ2-1; no reliable D call. Germline-derived CDR1 and CDR2 are DFQATT and SNEGSKA (reference sequence). The V and J ends lost 0 bases and 5 bases respectively, with 8 bases between them. The CDR3 length is 13 residues.

This clonotype was seen a handful of times. This sequence joins TRBV20-1 and TRBJ2-7; D not resolved. The CDR3 totals 13 residues. V lost 3 bases and J 3 bases, leaving 12 bases between the germline ends. CDR1 and CDR2 from the germline V gene are DFQATT and SNEGSKA (reference sequence). The CDR3 DNA is TGCAGTGCTAGTTCTGGGGTGGGCTACGAGCAGTACGTC. It is translated as CSASSGVGYEQYV.

This clonotype was observed a handful of times. The chain joins TRBV7-2 to TRBJ2-3; D not certain. Germline CDR1 and CDR2: SGHTA and FQGNSA. Trimming pared 3 bases from V and 6 bases from J, leaving 7 bases between. This CDR3 is 12 amino acids long. The CDR3 DNA sequence: TGTGCCAGCAGCTTTCGAGAGGATACGCAGTATTTT. This encodes CASSFREDTQYF.

This clonotype was observed a few times. The chain employs TRBV20-1 and TRBJ1-2; 12 bases are a match to TRBD1. Germline values: CDR1 DFQATT, CDR2 SNEGSKA (reference sequence). After removal of 2 bases from V and 3 bases from J, the junction contained 7 bases not matched to a gene. The CDR3 has 16 amino acids. CDR3 in DNA: TGCAGTGCTAGACTCGGGACAGGGGGCGATGACTATGGCTACACCTTC. Translating gives CSARLGTGGDDYGYTF.

A few counts support this clonotype. The chain carries TRBV28 and TRBJ2-7; D may be TRBD1 (6 bases). Trimming removed 4 bases from V and 7 bases from J, with 11 bases in between. This CDR3 is 12 amino acids long. Per germline, CDR1 MDHEN and CDR2 SYDVKM. This CDR3 is CASSSLGQEQYV. The CDR3 DNA reads as TGTGCCAGCAGTTCGCTCGGACAGGAGCAGTACGTC.

This clonotype occurred a few times. The chain links TRBV19 to TRBJ1-5; TRBD1 agrees at 7 bases. After removal of 6 bases from V and 3 bases from J, the junction contained 8 bases not matched to a gene. The CDR3 is 15 amino acids. CDR1 is LNHDA and CDR2 is SQIVND in the germline V gene (reference sequence). The CDR3 sequence: CASRAGQANNQPQHF. CDR3 nucleotide sequence: TGTGCCAGTAGAGCTGGACAGGCTAACAATCAGCCCCAGCATTTT.

This clonotype was seen at least ten times. The CDR3 sequence is CSVFETDSYNEQFF. CDR3 coding DNA: TGCAGCGTTTTCGAAACCGACTCCTACAATGAGCAGTTCTTC. The rearrangement links TRBV29-1 to TRBJ2-1, with D uncertain. The CDR3 sequence is 14 residues long. Per the germline V gene, CDR1 is SQVTM and CDR2 is ANQGSEA. V was pared by 5 bases and J by 0 bases, with 11 bases between.

This clonotype was seen more than once but under ten times. The chain carries TRBV27 and TRBJ1-1; unclear D gene. V lost 6 bases and J lost 1, with 18 bases in between. The CDR3 has 16 amino acids. Germline V gene sequence: CDR1 MNHEY, CDR2 SMNVEV (reference sequence). CDR3 sequence: CASSSPSYLGNTEAFF. The CDR3 DNA is TGTGCCAGCAGCTCGCCCAGCTACCTGGGGAACACTGAAGCTTTCTTT.